The entry below describes one T cell receptor beta chain. Its recognized antigen is unknown. Base quality data are lacking; no much larger clone is found one base away. This sample was included in a study of shared clonotypes between healthy human individuals (TCRdb year 2020). About the investigation overall: The cohort included a few men and a couple of women between 18 and 49 years of age. For each donor, CD4 naive and CD4 memory were each given three plates, CD8 naive was given two plates, and CD8 memory was given one plate. To estimate repertoire size and how much clonotypes are shared between individuals, the study performed deep sequencing of blood TCR repertoires from a few healthy adults. Libraries were prepared and TCR repertoires were sequenced by different laboratories using diverse techniques, in order to increase sequencing depth and limit assay-specific biases. Between about 0.85 and 9.5 billion PBMCs per donor were obtained by leukapheresis. The study at large found these results: About 4.5% of naive CD4, 3.5% of naive CD8, approximately 2% of memory CD4, and approximately 0.39% of memory CD8 clonotypes were shared across several donors. Pairwise subsampling indicated that sequencing depth was expected to affect the degree of clonotype sharing among donors. Estimated clonotype richness was generally larger for naive than for memory subsets. Rarefaction of sorted-subset datasets indicated incomplete sequencing despite the large sequencing depth. Higher generation probabilities were observed for clonotypes shared by all four sorted-subset donors than for non-shared clonotypes. Because the study included a small number of donors, the genetic and exposure-history diversity represented was limited. Sampling was restricted to blood, and TCR repertoires in tissue are likely to differ from TCR repertoires in blood.

The donors were healthy, HIV-negative adults with no recently reported acute infections or vaccinations. Only Caucasian adults living in Nashville, Tennessee, USA were represented among the donors. Magnetic negative selection was used to enrich CD4+ T cells, after which naive cells were positively selected on CD45RA and the negative fraction became the memory subset. After blood collection by leukapheresis, PBMCs were isolated using Ficoll-Histopaque density gradient centrifugation and then cryopreserved in the vapor phase of liquid nitrogen. Purity and quantity of every magnetically sorted T cell population were checked by analytical flow cytometry. Genomic DNA was isolated from each sorted fraction and quantified by UV absorbance on a Nanodrop 2000c. Using the deep immunoSEQ assay, TCR CDR3 regions were amplified from genomic DNA by multiplex PCR. For each cell subset, the extracted genomic DNA was distributed evenly across all wells of several immunoSEQ 96-well plates, and each plate served as one replicate. For sorted subsets, roughly 200 ng of genomic DNA, equivalent to tens of thousands of T cell genomes, went into each replicate PCR. Purified libraries were quantified with a Qubit 3.0 fluorometer, sized on a Bioanalyzer 2100, and re-quantified with the KAPA Library Quantification kit. Every immunoSEQ 96-well plate was sequenced on a dedicated single-read 150-cycle Illumina NextSeq 550 flow cell. Per the original workflow: Because the immunoSEQ output included only junctional sequences and no quality scores, the filtering could not be the same as the filtering used for full-length reads. Sequences were annotated with PyIR, a Python wrapper for IgBLAST v1.9, and V/J genes and CDR3 were assigned using IMGT germline references. Reads were removed for weak V/J assignments (E-value above 1e-6), missing CDR3, stop codons, out-of-frame junctions, or ambiguous translated residues. V3J clonotypes were defined by identical inferred V gene, J gene, and CDR3 amino acid sequence. To compute the percentage overlap between repertoires, the number of shared unique clonotypes was divided by the size of the smaller repertoire. Repertoire richness was assessed with RTK rarefaction, the Chao1 estimator, and Recon v2.1 estimates of unobserved clonotypes. Generation probabilities for all TCRbeta clonotypes obtained by the gDNA method from several donors were computed using OLGA. TCRdb took this table from immuneACCESS and kept in-frame rearrangements with V and J called. Such tables lack part of the clones; where checked against another copy, unresolved V genes explain under half of the gap, and the rest is unexplained. V and J calls and clone size follow that table, whereas D and trimming were derived from the DNA. For this sample the table gives about 1 million clones, of which roughly 80% were detected only once. The biggest ten clones account for around 1.5% of the sample.

CDR1 GTSNPN and CDR2 SVGIG were looked up in the germline V gene (reference sequence). V and J lose 1 base and 0 bases, and a span of 10 bases separates them. Measured from the cysteine to the phenylalanine, the CDR3 is 15 residues long. Only CDR3 DNA is held: 45 bases, read in frame from base 1. The specimen sequenced was memory CD4+ T cells sorted from blood. Interpreted using the paper, the cell subset or site label stands for: CD45RA-negative fraction. Recombination joined TRBV30 with TRBJ1-3, with TRBD1 tentatively as D gene (5 bases match). This receptor was identified in a man younger than 35 in good health. The sequenced DNA is TGTGCCTGGAGTGAATGGGGGTCCTCTGGAAACACCATATATTTT. Protein translation: CAWSEWGSSGNTIYF.